The next 4 T cell receptor beta chains were all read from a single sample in a study of shared clonotypes between healthy human individuals. Sequencing was performed with immunoSEQ multiplex PCR; in TCRdb, only in-frame clones are kept and a portion is missing. This table has about 1.1 million clones, 70% to 85% appearing once. Sequences were obtained from memory CD4+ T cells from PBMCs. Subset given: CD45RA-negative fraction. Receptor source: a man aged 18 to 29 in good health. Some clones in this sample may be carry-over from other donors' samples.

In its sample, this clone was seen a few times. The chain joins TRBV28 to TRBJ1-3; a possible D gene is TRBD1 (6 bases). V was clipped by 7 bases and J by 3 bases, with 13 bases between them. The germline CDR1 and CDR2 sequences are MDHEN and SYDVKM. The CDR3 spans 14 residues. In DNA, the CDR3 is TGTGCCAGCACGACACAGGGAAATGGAAACACCATATATTTT. Its protein product is CASTTQGNGNTIYF.

V usage is TRBV7-2 and J usage is TRBJ2-2, with a tentative D call TRBD2 (6 bases). The germline V gene has CDR1 SGHTA and CDR2 FQGNSA. The CDR3 is 14 amino acids. The germline V and J ends were trimmed by 5 bases and 4 bases, with 11 bases remaining between them. CDR3 nucleotides: TGTGCCAGCAGCCCCCGACTAGTCACCGGGGAGCTGTTTTTT. It translates to CASSPRLVTGELFF. Looking up the rest from reference TRBV7-2 and TRBJ2-2 gives the full variable domain: GAGVSQSPSNKVTEKGKDVELRCDPISGHTALYWYRQSLGQGLEFLIYFQGNSAPDKSGLPSDRFSAERTGGSVSTLTIQRTQQEDSAVYLCASSPRLVTGELFFGEGSRLTVL.

The rearrangement uses TRBV5-5 and TRBJ2-6; possible D gene TRBD1, 5 bases. This CDR3 is built from 15 residues. V was trimmed by 4 bases and J by 2 bases, leaving 10 bases between them. The V gene's germline CDR1 is SGHKS and CDR2 YYEKEE (reference sequence). The CDR3 DNA sequence: TGTGCCAGCAGCGAGACAGTGGCTGGGGCCAACGTCCTGACTTTC. Translated, it gives CASSETVAGANVLTF.

This clone occurred a few times. The chain has TRBV30 and TRBJ1-6; D is unclear. CDR1 and CDR2 (germline): GTSNPN, SVGIG (reference sequence). Trimming left V 3 bases short and J 0 bases short, with 12 bases between. CDR3 length: 16 residues. The chain's CDR3 is CAWRGVTSSYNSPLHF. Written as DNA, the CDR3 is TGTGCCTGGAGGGGAGTTACAAGCTCCTATAATTCACCCCTCCACTTT.